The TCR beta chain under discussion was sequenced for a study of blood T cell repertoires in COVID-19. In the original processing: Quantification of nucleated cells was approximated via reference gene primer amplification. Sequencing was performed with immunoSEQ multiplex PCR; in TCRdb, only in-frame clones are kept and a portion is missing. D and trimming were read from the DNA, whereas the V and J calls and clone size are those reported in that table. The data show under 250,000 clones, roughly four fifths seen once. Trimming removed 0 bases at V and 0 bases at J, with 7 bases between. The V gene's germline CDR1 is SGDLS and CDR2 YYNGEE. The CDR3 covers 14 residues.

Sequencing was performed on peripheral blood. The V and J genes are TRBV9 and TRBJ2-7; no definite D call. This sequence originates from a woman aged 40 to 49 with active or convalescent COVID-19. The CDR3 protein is CASSVGSSSYEQYF. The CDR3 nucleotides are TGTGCCAGCAGCGTAGGATCTAGCTCCTACGAGCAGTACTTC.